This T cell receptor (beta chain) was recovered during a study of cytomegalovirus exposure and HLA in healthy donors. Across the study: Early released data had around 79 million unique TCRs, all coming from HLA-typed donors. Whole-study findings and limits: In a later analysis, V- and J-gene trimming of beta chains associated with a DCLRE1C missense variant, replicated independently. In terms of immune exposure information, only CMV serostatus was available.

The donors comprised healthy bone marrow donors. As for this clone: Its target is unknown.

PCR primers comprised 60 Vbeta and 13 Jbeta primers. Assay used: immunoSEQ multiplex PCR; TCRdb lists only in-frame clones, some missing. The table records about 120,000 clones, roughly 80% of them present only once. Sequenced sample: PBMCs. This receptor was obtained from a middle-aged man in good health and CMV-seronegative.

The CDR3 here is CASSFFPRAGSPLNTEAFF. The DNA of the CDR3 is TGTGCCAGCAGTTTTTTTCCCCGGGCAGGGTCGCCTTTGAACACTGAAGCTTTCTTT. The V and J genes are TRBV28 and TRBJ1-1; a possible D gene is TRBD1 (5 bases). Trimming left V 3 bases short and J 0 bases short, with 23 bases between. Germline V gene lookup returns CDR1 MDHEN and CDR2 SYDVKM. This CDR3 is 19 amino acids long.